A single T cell receptor (beta chain) is shown here with its context. This record comes from a study of PD-L1 blockade in urothelial cancer. Study in general: As for prior chemotherapy regimens, patients had received 0 to 3. The researchers analyzed blood 3 weeks (second dose) and 6 weeks after treatment start. T cells were recovered from blood samples at a median of approximately 150,000.

Each PCR received spiked synthetic TCR analog templates. The repertoire was sequenced with immunoSEQ multiplex PCR; TCRdb's copy has only in-frame clones and lacks some. The sample shows about 63,000 clones, roughly 79% of them seen only once. Indicated time point: pretreatment peripheral blood. Looked up from germline, CDR1 is SGHTA and CDR2 is FQGNSA. The CDR3 contains 15 residues. V was shortened by 5 bases and J by 4 bases, with 17 bases between the two germline ends. The sequence came from a man in his sixties or seventies with urothelial cancer. Specimen: PBMCs, collected around atezolizumab (anti-PD-L1) treatment. The chain couples TRBV7-2 to TRBJ2-5, with D possibly TRBD1 on 7 matching bases. DNA for the CDR3: TGTGCCAGCAGCCAGGAGGGCCACAGGGGAGAGACCCAGTACTTC. It translates to CASSQEGHRGETQYF.